This T cell receptor (beta chain) came from a study of T cells in Graves' hyperthyroidism and ophthalmopathy. Whole-study context: It was at initial diagnosis, before any treatment, that peripheral blood was collected.

The source material, RNA transcripts, was used to amplify TCR beta CDR3 regions. First-round RT-PCR targeting the TCR CDR3 was performed with the HTBI primer set. TCRdb redid the calling of the multiplex PCR reads with MiXCR, one entry per CDR3 protein. The sample holds roughly 750,000 distinct CDR3 sequences, roughly 15% seen once. Not enrolled were patients with uncontrolled infection, other autoimmune disease, pregnancy or lactation. Using around 10 ml of fresh peripheral blood, PBMCs were prepared. In germline, CDR1 is SEHNR, CDR2 FQNEAQ (reference sequence). The CDR3 spans 13 residues. The V end was cut by 4 bases, the J end by 7 bases, with 14 bases between.

The sequenced sample was blood. The chain links TRBV7-9 to TRBJ2-7; possibly TRBD1 or TRBD2 for D (5 bases each). The sequence derives from a man aged 18 to 30 with Graves' hyperthyroidism. The CDR3 nucleotides are TGTGCCAGCAGCTCGTGGGACCGGCTGGAGCAGTACTTC. It is translated as CASSSWDRLEQYF.